The sequence of this T cell receptor beta chain was determined in a study of blood T cell repertoires in COVID-19. Looking at the study overall: Samples taken during acute and convalescent COVID-19 were collected in the United States, Italy and Spain. In each case, the material was cDNA or gDNA derived from T cells, B-cell-depleted T cells, or PBMCs.

Those who participated ranged in age from roughly 18 to 90 years and resided in around 22 US areas. Per the original data handling: From reference gene primer amplification, estimates of nucleated cell counts were derived. Generated by immunoSEQ multiplex PCR, the TCRdb table keeps only in-frame clones and is missing some. Clonal size and the V and J genes are those of that table, whereas D and trimming came from the DNA. This table has 300,000 to 400,000 clones, approximately 83% appearing once. This clone appeared a single time. J lost 1 base, V lost 3 bases, and 14 bases had no gene match. CDR1 is LGHDT, CDR2 YNNKEL, per germline (reference sequence). CDR3 length: 19 residues.

The genes are TRBV3-1 (or the pseudogene TRBV3-2) and TRBJ1-5; 8 nucleotides match TRBD1. This receptor was obtained from a woman aged 40 to 50 with acute COVID-19. Sequencing was performed on PBMCs or T cells enriched from blood (not recorded which). CDR3 DNA: TGTGCCAGCAGCCAGAACTATGGACAGGGTGGTGGGAGCAATCAGCCCCAGCATTTT. Protein sequence: CASSQNYGQGGGSNQPQHF.